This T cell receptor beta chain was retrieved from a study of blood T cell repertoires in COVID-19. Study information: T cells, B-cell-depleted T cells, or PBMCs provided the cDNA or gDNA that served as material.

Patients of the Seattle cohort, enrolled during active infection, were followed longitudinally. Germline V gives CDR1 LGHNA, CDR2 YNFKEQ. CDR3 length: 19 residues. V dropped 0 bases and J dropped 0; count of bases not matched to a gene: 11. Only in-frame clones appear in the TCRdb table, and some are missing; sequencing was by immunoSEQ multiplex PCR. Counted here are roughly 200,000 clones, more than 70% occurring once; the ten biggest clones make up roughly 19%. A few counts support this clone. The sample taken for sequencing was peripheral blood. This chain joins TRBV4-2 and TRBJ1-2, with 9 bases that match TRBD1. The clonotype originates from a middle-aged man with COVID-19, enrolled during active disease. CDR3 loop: CASSQDRDRAGIPNYGYTF. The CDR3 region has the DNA TGTGCCAGCAGCCAAGATCGGGACAGGGCTGGAATACCTAACTATGGCTACACCTTC.